This TCR beta chain was sequenced in a study of blood T cell repertoires in COVID-19. On the study more broadly: Specimens from acute and convalescent COVID-19 originated in the United States, Italy and Spain. T cells, B-cell-depleted T cells, or PBMCs provided the cDNA or gDNA that served as material.

This clone has a single count. The germline CDR1 and CDR2 sequences are LNHDA and SQIVND (reference sequence). CDR3 length: 16 residues. Trimming took 4 bases from V and 7 from J, leaving 17 bases between them. Profiled with immunoSEQ multiplex PCR; TCRdb holds only in-frame clones, not every one. The sample yields roughly 26,000 clones, around 93% seen once. The source is a human donor in a cohort sampled during active COVID-19. Sequences were obtained from peripheral blood. The rearrangement uses TRBV19 and TRBJ1-6; tentatively, D is TRBD1 (5 bases). CDR3 protein: CASSNRQPFPNSPLHF. CDR3 sequence (DNA): TGTGCCAGTAGTAACCGACAGCCCTTCCCAAATTCACCCCTCCACTTT. Looking up the rest from reference TRBV19 and TRBJ1-6 gives the full variable domain: DGGITQSPKYLFRKEGQNVTLSCEQNLNHDAMYWYRQDPGQGLRLIYYSQIVNDFQKGDIAEGYSVSREKKESFPLTVTSAQKNPTAFYLCASSNRQPFPNSPLHFGNGTRLTVT.